This record concerns one T cell receptor beta chain sequence. What it binds is not known. This sample is part of a study of PD-1 blockade in classical Hodgkin lymphoma. Overall study context: Nivolumab dosing for patients was 3 mg/kg, administered intravenously every 2 weeks. General study findings and limits: A reduction in baseline TCR diversity was reportedly seen in newly diagnosed patients relative to healthy donors. Whatever underlies the repertoire differences (possibly disease activity or prior therapy) remains undefined.

Time point of the sample: cycle 4 day 1 (C4D1), after more than five weeks of nivolumab. After autologous stem cell transplantation all patients relapsed, and prior brentuximab vedotin exposure differed between cohorts. CDR1 SEHNR and CDR2 FQNEAQ come from the germline V gene (reference sequence). This CDR3 comprises 12 residues. Trimming removed 5 bases from V and 6 bases from J, with 8 bases in between. The method was immunoSEQ multiplex PCR; TCRdb's version includes in-frame clones alone and lacks a portion of them. The repertoire holds about 64,000 clones, about 90% seen once, with around 10% in the top ten.

The sequence came from a human donor with classical Hodgkin lymphoma. This chain joins TRBV7-9 and TRBJ2-4; D not resolved. The specimen was peripheral blood mononuclear cells (PBMCs), collected before the fourth cycle of nivolumab. CDR3 DNA: TGTGCCAGCAGCCGTAGGTTAAACATTCAGTACTTC. Amino acid sequence: CASSRRLNIQYF.